These 20 T cell receptor beta chains were all obtained from the same sample, sequenced in a study of T cell responses to AZD1222 COVID-19 vaccine. TCRdb's copy holds only in-frame clones and misses some; the assay was immunoSEQ multiplex PCR. The sample records under 150,000 clones, 80% to 90% being singletons. The sample consisted of peripheral blood, taken 28 days after the second AZD1222 dose. The receptors here all came from an adult who received the AZD1222 COVID-19 vaccine.

This chain uses TRBV19 with TRBJ2-3, with a tentative D call TRBD1 (6 bases). Germline lookup yields CDR1 LNHDA and CDR2 SQIVND (reference sequence). The CDR3 is 15 residues long. The V end lost 4 bases, the J end lost 5 bases, and 16 bases lay between the germline ends. CDR3 region: CASSTRDKAGDTQYF. CDR3 in DNA: TGTGCCAGTAGTACCCGGGACAAGGCTGGAGATACGCAGTATTTT.

The rearrangement joins TRBV4-3 to TRBJ2-1; 7 nucleotides agree with TRBD2. Germline loops: CDR1 LGHNA, CDR2 YSLEER. The CDR3 loop spans 20 amino acids. V was pared by 0 bases and J by 5 bases, with 19 bases of the junction left unmatched. DNA of the CDR3: TGCGCCAGCAGCCAAGATCTACACCTCGGGGGGTTGGGAGGTCACAATGAGCAGTTCTTC. Residues: CASSQDLHLGGLGGHNEQFF.

V is TRBV25-1 and J is TRBJ2-7, with 7 bases matching TRBD1. Germline V gene lookup returns CDR1 MGHDK and CDR2 SYGVNS. V trimming: 5 bases; J trimming: 5 bases; junction bases outside the gene matches: 15. CDR3 size: 16 residues. In DNA form, the CDR3 reads TGTGCCAGCAGTCCCCAAAAGACAGGGTTGAGAGACGAGCAGTACTTC. Its translation: CASSPQKTGLRDEQYF.

Concerning this clone: Other DNA sequences in the sample encode the same CDR3. The J gene is TRBJ1-4, the V gene TRBV6-5; D gene uncertain. The V and J ends lost 5 bases and 5 bases respectively, with 9 bases between them. This CDR3 is 13 amino acids long. CDR1 and CDR2 from the germline V gene are MNHEY and SVGAGI. CDR3 loop: CASSLRRNEKLFF. CDR3 DNA sequence: TGTGCCAGCAGTCTACGCCGGAATGAAAAACTGTTTTTT.

The chain joins TRBV13 to TRBJ1-1; the D gene is possibly TRBD1 (5 bases). Germline V gene data show CDR1 as PRHDT and CDR2 as FYEKMQ (reference sequence). Trimming left V 3 bases short and J 1 base short, with 9 bases between. The CDR3 has 14 residues. For the CDR3, the DNA is TGTGCCAGCAGCTTGACAGATCCGAACACTGAAGCTTTCTTT. This codes for CASSLTDPNTEAFF.

The V and J genes are TRBV7-2 and TRBJ1-2, with 11 bases lining up with TRBD1. The CDR3 runs 14 residues. With 5 bases clipped from V and 8 bases from J, the junction kept 7 bases outside the gene matches. Germline V CDR1 and CDR2: SGHTA, FQGNSA. CDR3 amino acids: CASSQPGTGGGYTF. DNA of the CDR3: TGTGCCAGCAGCCAACCCGGGACAGGGGGAGGCTACACCTTC.

CDR3 sequence reads: CASSEGANVLTF. In DNA form, the CDR3 reads TGTGCCAGCTCCGAGGGGGCCAACGTCCTGACTTTC. The V gene is TRBV18, the J gene TRBJ2-6; no definite D call. The CDR3 runs to 12 residues. The germline CDR1 and CDR2 sequences are KGHSH and LQKENI. With 6 bases removed from V and 4 bases from J, the gap between germline ends came to 4 bases.

This clone showed up just a few times. The chain couples TRBV28 to TRBJ1-2; D call uncertain. CDR1 is MDHEN and CDR2 is SYDVKM in the germline V gene. The CDR3 covers 15 residues. V lost 3 bases and J lost 8, with 19 bases in between. Here the CDR3 reads CASSFSPALQSGYTF. CDR3 sequence (DNA): TGTGCCAGCAGTTTTTCTCCGGCCCTCCAGTCGGGCTACACCTTC.

This rearrangement joins TRBV2 to TRBJ1-6; maybe TRBD1 (6 bases). CDR3 size: 15 residues. The V end was cut by 4 bases, the J end by 6 bases, with 13 bases between. Germline CDR1 SNHLY, CDR2 FYNNEI. CDR3 amino acids: CASSGTGLGNSPLHF. In DNA form, the CDR3 reads TGTGCCAGCAGTGGAACAGGGTTGGGTAATTCACCCCTCCACTTT. The full variable domain, its missing parts supplied by reference TRBV2 and TRBJ1-6, is EPEVTQTPSHQVTQMGQEVILRCVPISNHLYFYWYRQILGQKVEFLVSFYNNEISEKSEIFDDQFSVERPDGSNFTLKIRSTKLEDSAMYFCASSGTGLGNSPLHFGNGTRLTVT.

This clone is a singleton in its sample. The chain uses TRBV15 and TRBJ1-4, with D possibly TRBD1 on 6 matching bases. The CDR3 covers 15 residues. Trimming removed 5 bases at V and 8 bases at J, with 18 bases between. CDR1 is LNHNV and CDR2 is YYDKDF in the germline V gene (reference sequence). This CDR3 reads CATSLAGQPAEKLFF. The CDR3, as DNA: TGTGCCACCAGCTTAGCAGGACAGCCAGCCGAAAAACTGTTTTTT.

This rearrangement joins TRBV4-3 to TRBJ2-7; 7 nucleotides agree with TRBD1. Losses at the gene ends were 3 bases for V and 4 bases for J; bases not matched to a gene: 6. CDR1 and CDR2 (germline): LGHNA, YSLEER. The CDR3 is 14 amino acids. CDR3: CASSHRTGPYEQYF. The CDR3 DNA sequence: TGCGCCAGCAGCCACCGGACAGGTCCATACGAGCAGTACTTC.

This chain joins TRBV14 and TRBJ1-2; 9 positions match TRBD1. CDR1 and CDR2 from the germline V gene are SGHDN and FVKESK. J lost 5 bases, V lost 0 bases, and 7 bases had no gene match. The CDR3 is made up of 16 amino acids. Here the CDR3 reads CASSQEWGQGNYGYTF. CDR3 bases: TGTGCCAGCAGCCAAGAGTGGGGACAGGGAAATTATGGCTACACCTTC.

V usage is TRBV29-1 and J usage is TRBJ1-2, with TRBD1 matching 8 bases. J gave up 1 base and V 4 bases, and 5 bases lay outside the gene matches. The germline CDR1 and CDR2 sequences are SQVTM and ANQGSEA. This CDR3 region has 14 residues. This chain's CDR3 is CSVGRTGFNYGYTF. The DNA of the CDR3 is TGCAGCGTTGGTCGGACAGGGTTTAACTATGGCTACACCTTC.

CDR3 residues: CASSFGAAGNQPQHF. CDR3 in DNA: TGTGCCAGCAGTTTCGGAGCGGCTGGCAATCAGCCCCAGCATTTT. The rearrangement links TRBV28 to TRBJ1-5; no clear D. V was pared by 3 bases and J by 2 bases, with 11 bases between. This CDR3 is 15 amino acids long. Germline loops: CDR1 MDHEN, CDR2 SYDVKM.

The chain joins TRBV28 to TRBJ1-1; maybe TRBD1 (6 bases). The V gene lost 3 bases and the J gene lost 2 bases, with 10 bases spanning the gap. The CDR3 is 14 amino acids. Per germline, CDR1 MDHEN and CDR2 SYDVKM. CDR3 sequence reads: CASSFWGANTEAFF. CDR3 coding DNA: TGTGCCAGCAGTTTTTGGGGGGCTAACACTGAAGCTTTCTTT.

V usage is TRBV5-1 and J usage is TRBJ2-2; TRBD2 matches at 8 bases. CDR1 and CDR2 from the germline V gene are SGHRS and YFSETQ. The J segment lost 6 bases and the V segment lost 4 bases, leaving 5 bases of the junction unmatched. The CDR3 covers 14 residues. The DNA for the CDR3 is TGCGCCAGCAGCCCCCGGGAGGGGGCCGGGGAGCTGTTTTTT. Protein sequence: CASSPREGAGELFF.

The chain carries TRBV19 and TRBJ1-6; weak D call: TRBD1 (5 bases). Trimming shortened V by 7 bases and J by 3 bases, and 13 bases separated the two germline ends. Germline assignment: CDR1 LNHDA and CDR2 SQIVND (reference sequence). The CDR3 totals 15 residues. CDR3 bases: TGTGCCAGTAAGCAAGACAGTTACTATAATTCACCCCTCCACTTT. Protein product: CASKQDSYYNSPLHF.

In DNA form, the CDR3 reads TGTGCCAGCAGCTTGGCCGGGGATCGGGAGACTGAAGCTTTCTTT. Translated: CASSLAGDRETEAFF. The chain is built from TRBV5-6 and TRBJ1-1, with D uncertain. This CDR3 has 15 residues. The ends were cut back, 0 bases at V and 5 bases at J, with 14 bases in the middle. In germline, CDR1 is SGHDT, CDR2 YYEEEE. The whole variable domain, filled in from reference TRBV5-6 and TRBJ1-1, reads DAGVTQSPTHLIKTRGQQVTLRCSPKSGHDTVSWYQQALGQGPQFIFQYYEEEERQRGNFPDRFSGHQFPNYSSELNVNALLLGDSALYLCASSLAGDRETEAFFGQGTRLTVV.

This clone was seen only a few times. CDR3 in amino acids: CASSFGSANTEAFF. As DNA, the CDR3 is TGTGCCAGCAGCTTTGGGTCTGCGAACACTGAAGCTTTCTTT. The chain combines TRBV7-2 with TRBJ1-1; D not resolved. V was shortened by 3 bases and J by 1 base, with 9 bases between the two germline ends. The CDR3 has 14 amino acids. Germline V gene data show CDR1 as SGHTA and CDR2 as FQGNSA.

This chain connects TRBV6-5 to TRBJ1-2, with D maybe TRBD1 (5 bases). This CDR3 is 15 amino acids long. CDR1 MNHEY and CDR2 SVGAGI come from the germline V gene. Trimming pared 2 bases from V and 6 bases from J, leaving 16 bases between. Here the CDR3 DNA reads TGTGCCAGCAGTTACGAGGCGGGGGGGTACGATGGCTACACCTTC. The encoded protein is CASSYEAGGYDGYTF.